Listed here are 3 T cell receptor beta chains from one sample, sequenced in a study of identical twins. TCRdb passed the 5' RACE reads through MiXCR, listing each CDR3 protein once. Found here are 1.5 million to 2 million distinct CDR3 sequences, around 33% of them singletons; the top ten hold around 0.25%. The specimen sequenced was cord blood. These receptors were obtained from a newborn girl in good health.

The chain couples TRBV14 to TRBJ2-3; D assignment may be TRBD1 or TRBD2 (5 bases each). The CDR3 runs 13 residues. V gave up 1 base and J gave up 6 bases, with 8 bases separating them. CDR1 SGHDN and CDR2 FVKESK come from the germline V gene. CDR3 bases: TGTGCCAGCAGCCAAGGAGGGGTTGATACGCAGTATTTT. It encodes CASSQGGVDTQYF. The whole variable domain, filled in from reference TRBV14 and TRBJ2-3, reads EAGVTQFPSHSVIEKGQTVTLRCDPISGHDNLYWYRRVMGKEIKFLLHFVKESKQDESGMPNNRFLAERTGGTYSTLKVQPAELEDSGVYFCASSQGGVDTQYFGPGTRLTVL.

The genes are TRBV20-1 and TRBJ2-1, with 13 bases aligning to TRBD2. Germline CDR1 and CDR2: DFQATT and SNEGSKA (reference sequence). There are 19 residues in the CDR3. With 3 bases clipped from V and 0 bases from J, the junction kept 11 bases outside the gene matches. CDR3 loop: CSASGGGTSGILSYNEQFF. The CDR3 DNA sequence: TGCAGTGCTAGTGGGGGCGGGACTAGCGGGATCCTCTCCTACAATGAGCAGTTCTTC.

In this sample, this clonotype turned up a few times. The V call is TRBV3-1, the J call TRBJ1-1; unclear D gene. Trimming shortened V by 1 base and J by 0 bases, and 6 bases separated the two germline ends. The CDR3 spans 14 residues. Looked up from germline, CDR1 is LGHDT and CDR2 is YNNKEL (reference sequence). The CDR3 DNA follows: TGTGCCAGCAGCCAAGGATCGTTGAACACTGAAGCTTTCTTT. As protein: CASSQGSLNTEAFF.